The subject of this entry is one T cell receptor beta chain. What it binds is not known. The sample comes from a study of CXCR3-negative and CXCR3-positive naive CD8 T cells. With UMI labels, 5' RACE was used to prepare the TRB cDNA libraries. TCRdb reprocessed the 5' RACE reads and stores each CDR3 protein as one record, lacking DNA. The listing contains tens of thousands of distinct CDR3 sequences. Study-level points and caveats: Most assays used freshly isolated PBMCs, as cryopreservation partially reduced CXCR3. Naive cells positive for CXCR3 carried more hydrophobic TRB CDR3s than CXCR3-negative ones.

The CDR3 consists of 12 residues. CD45RO-CCR7+CD27+CD95- defined naive CD8+ T cells. Sequenced material: naive CXCR3- CD8+ T cells from blood. The subset denotes: CD45RO-CCR7+CD27+CD95- naive CD8+ T cells lacking CXCR3 (TNR3-). The chain combines TRBV12-3 or TRBV12-4 with TRBJ2-7; TCRdb's D call, TRBD2, is unchecked because there is no DNA. The clonotype comes from a human donor in good health. Some clones in this sample may be carry-over from other donors' samples. CDR3 sequence: CASSLGLAVQYF.